These 11 T cell receptor beta chains share one sample of origin, sequenced in a study of T cell responses to AZD1222 COVID-19 vaccine. Here immunoSEQ multiplex PCR was the method, and the copy in TCRdb shows in-frame clones only, minus some. Among about 140,000 clones, 75% to 95% were seen once, and the ten largest hold roughly 3.2%. This sample comprised peripheral blood, obtained on day 0 of AZD1222 vaccination. These receptors originate from an adult in good health.

This sequence joins TRBV2 and TRBJ2-5; TRBD1 matches 7 bases. The germline V gene encodes CDR1 SNHLY and CDR2 FYNNEI. This CDR3 contains 14 residues. V lost 6 bases to trimming and J lost 4 bases; unmatched junction nucleotides: 8. CDR3 nucleotides: TGTGCCAGCAGCGCCTACACAGGGGCAGAGACCCAGTACTTC. Translation: CASSAYTGAETQYF.

The chain couples TRBV18 to TRBJ2-1; no definite D call. V dropped 3 bases and J dropped 2 bases, with 11 bases sitting between them. This CDR3 has 15 amino acids. Germline assignment: CDR1 KGHSH and CDR2 LQKENI. The CDR3 nucleotides read TGTGCCAGCTCACCTTTGGGGATGGCCTACAATGAGCAGTTCTTC. Its protein is CASSPLGMAYNEQFF.

The chain has TRBV7-9 and TRBJ2-1, with 12 bases identical to TRBD2. Germline V gene lookup returns CDR1 SEHNR and CDR2 FQNEAQ (reference sequence). After removal of 6 bases from V and 4 bases from J, the junction contained 4 bases not matched to a gene. The CDR3 extends over 15 amino acids. DNA of the CDR3: TGTGCCAGCAGTGCTGGACTAGCGGGGTACAATGAGCAGTTCTTC. Protein product: CASSAGLAGYNEQFF.

CDR3 DNA sequence: TGCAGCGCCACCGAAGGGTTCATGAACACTGAAGCTTTCTTT. Its protein is CSATEGFMNTEAFF. The chain links TRBV29-1 to TRBJ1-1; D gene unclear. The CDR3 is 14 amino acids. Germline lookup yields CDR1 SQVTM and CDR2 ANQGSEA. V lost 7 bases to trimming and J lost 0 bases, with 15 bases between them. Looking up the rest from reference TRBV29-1 and TRBJ1-1 gives the full variable domain: SAVISQKPSRDICQRGTSLTIQCQVDSQVTMMFWYRQQPGQSLTLIATANQGSEATYESGFVIDKFPISRPNLTFSTLTVSNMSPEDSSIYLCSATEGFMNTEAFFGQGTRLTVV.

This clone was seen just once. The V gene is TRBV7-2, the J gene TRBJ2-5; the D gene is possibly TRBD1 (5 bases). This CDR3 spans 17 amino acids. Trimming removed 5 bases at V and 1 base at J, with 20 bases between. Germline V gene sequence: CDR1 SGHTA, CDR2 FQGNSA. This CDR3 is CASSRRTQAGIQETQYF. CDR3 nucleotides: TGTGCCAGCAGCCGCCGGACACAAGCAGGGATCCAAGAGACCCAGTACTTC.

Here the CDR3 reads CASSYTPYSNEQFF. The CDR3 region has the DNA TGTGCCAGCAGTTACACACCTTACTCCAATGAGCAGTTCTTC. The chain joins TRBV6-5 to TRBJ2-1; D gene ambiguous. Trimming shortened V by 2 bases and J by 6 bases, and 11 bases separated the two germline ends. Germline CDR1 reads MNHEY; CDR2 reads SVGAGI. The CDR3 is made up of 14 amino acids.

The chain is built from TRBV5-4 and TRBJ1-5; no clear D. The CDR3 totals 14 residues. V was cut by 0 bases and J by 0 bases, with 4 bases left in between. Germline CDR1 and CDR2: SGHNT and YYREEE (reference sequence). CDR3 protein: CASSLVGSNQPQHF. The CDR3 nucleotides are TGTGCCAGCAGCTTGGTTGGTAGCAATCAGCCCCAGCATTTT.

V usage is TRBV12-5 and J usage is TRBJ1-1; possible D gene TRBD1, 5 bases. V was pared by 7 bases and J by 4 bases, with 16 bases between. Germline CDR1 and CDR2: LGHNT and FRNRAP. The CDR3 totals 14 residues. This CDR3 reads CASAPGGTGTEAFF. CDR3 bases: TGTGCTAGTGCCCCGGGGGGGACGGGCACTGAAGCTTTCTTT.

The genes are TRBV9 and TRBJ2-3; D perhaps matches TRBD2 (5 bases). There are 16 residues in the CDR3. CDR1 and CDR2 from the germline V gene are SGDLS and YYNGEE. Trimming removed 0 bases at V and 0 bases at J, with 11 bases between. The CDR3 is CASSVEGRPSTDTQYF. The CDR3 bases are TGTGCCAGCAGCGTAGAAGGGAGACCAAGCACAGATACGCAGTATTTT.

The V call is TRBV7-9, the J call TRBJ2-7; possible D gene TRBD2, 5 bases. V dropped 5 bases and J dropped 6 bases, with 14 bases sitting between them. Germline V lookup: CDR1 SEHNR, CDR2 FQNEAQ (reference sequence). The CDR3 spans 13 residues. The CDR3 reads CASSKEGGREQYF. DNA for the CDR3: TGTGCCAGCAGCAAAGAGGGCGGCCGCGAGCAGTACTTC. The entire variable domain, with the rest obtained from reference TRBV7-9 and TRBJ2-7, is as follows: DTGVSQNPRHKITKRGQNVTFRCDPISEHNRLYWYRQTLGQGPEFLTYFQNEAQLEKSRLLSDRFSAERPKGSFSTLEIQRTEQGDSAMYLCASSKEGGREQYFGPGTRLTVT.

This chain joins TRBV11-2 and TRBJ1-4; D perhaps matches TRBD1 (5 bases). CDR3 length: 15 residues. Germline loops: CDR1 SGHAT, CDR2 FQNNGV. Trimming took 2 bases from V and 7 from J, leaving 14 bases between them. The CDR3 reads CASSLLRGIGEKLFF. CDR3 sequence (DNA): TGTGCCAGCAGCTTACTTAGGGGTATTGGTGAAAAACTGTTTTTT.